Listed below are T cell receptor beta chains from one sample, sequenced in a study of cytomegalovirus exposure and HLA in healthy donors. TCRdb's copy holds only in-frame clones and misses some; the assay was immunoSEQ multiplex PCR. The sample table sets out approximately 150,000 clones. Sequencing was done on a sample of PBMCs. The receptors come from a middle-aged woman in good health and CMV-seronegative. CDR3s include the opening cysteine and the closing phenylalanine or tryptophan. The order of the fields is D gene, V gene, J gene, CDR3 DNA, CDR3 protein. The D gene is left open where the match is weak.

d_call: TRBD2; v_call: TRBV4-3; j_call: TRBJ2-7; cdr3_nt: TGCGCCAGCAGCCAAGGGTTCCCTAGCGGGGGGACCTACGAGCAGTACTTC; cdr3_aa: CASSQGFPSGGTYEQYF
d_call: .; v_call: TRBV5-5; j_call: TRBJ2-1; cdr3_nt: TGTGCCAGCATCCTTTTCAGGGAATCGAGAAATGAGCAGTTCTTC; cdr3_aa: CASILFRESRNEQFF
d_call: .; v_call: TRBV11-2; j_call: TRBJ1-6; cdr3_nt: TGTGCCAGCAGCTCCGGAAACGGGCCCCTCCACTTT; cdr3_aa: CASSSGNGPLHF
d_call: .; v_call: TRBV9; j_call: TRBJ1-4; cdr3_nt: TGTGCCAGCATACACACACTTCGGAGTGAAAAACTGTTTTTT; cdr3_aa: CASIHTLRSEKLFF
d_call: TRBD1; v_call: TRBV5-1; j_call: TRBJ1-3; cdr3_nt: TGCGCCAGCAGCTTGGCGGGACAGGGGTTAGGAAACACCATATATTTT; cdr3_aa: CASSLAGQGLGNTIYF
d_call: TRBD2; v_call: TRBV19; j_call: TRBJ2-3; cdr3_nt: TGTGCCAGTGGGACTAGCGGGGATTTCACAGATACGCAGTATTTT; cdr3_aa: CASGTSGDFTDTQYF
d_call: TRBD2; v_call: TRBV19; j_call: TRBJ2-3; cdr3_nt: TGTGCCAGTAACCCCAGCGGGGGGAATACGCAGTATTTT; cdr3_aa: CASNPSGGNTQYF
d_call: TRBD1; v_call: TRBV25-1; j_call: TRBJ1-2; cdr3_nt: TGTGCCAGCAGTCCACAGGGGCATGGCTACACCTTC; cdr3_aa: CASSPQGHGYTF
d_call: .; v_call: TRBV2; j_call: TRBJ1-2; cdr3_nt: TGTGCCAGCAGTGAAGCGCTTGGAGGGAGTGTCTATGGCTACACCTTC; cdr3_aa: CASSEALGGSVYGYTF
d_call: .; v_call: TRBV5-1; j_call: TRBJ2-7; cdr3_nt: TGCGCCAGCAGCGTAGACATGGGCGAGCAGTACTTC; cdr3_aa: CASSVDMGEQYF
d_call: .; v_call: TRBV5-1; j_call: TRBJ1-2; cdr3_nt: TGCGCCAGCAGCTTGGTGTCGGGGGAATATGGCTACACCTTC; cdr3_aa: CASSLVSGEYGYTF
d_call: TRBD1; v_call: TRBV19; j_call: TRBJ1-1; cdr3_nt: TGTGCCAGTAGTACCCAGGGGGCTGGTGGAGCTTTCTTT; cdr3_aa: CASSTQGAGGAFF
d_call: TRBD1; v_call: TRBV5-6; j_call: TRBJ1-2; cdr3_nt: TGTGCCAGCAGCGACGGGACAGGGGGCAACTATGGCTACACCTTC; cdr3_aa: CASSDGTGGNYGYTF
d_call: .; v_call: TRBV5-1; j_call: TRBJ2-1; cdr3_nt: TGCGCCAGCAGCTTGGCCCAGGGTGACAATGAGCAGTTCTTC; cdr3_aa: CASSLAQGDNEQFF
d_call: TRBD1; v_call: TRBV19; j_call: TRBJ2-5; cdr3_nt: TGTGCCAGTAGTGAGGGACAGGGGATGGGGACCCAGTACTTC; cdr3_aa: CASSEGQGMGTQYF
d_call: .; v_call: TRBV2; j_call: TRBJ1-4; cdr3_nt: TGTGCCAGCAGGGGCACCCAAGGATCTGCAACTAATGAAAAACTGTTTTTT; cdr3_aa: CASRGTQGSATNEKLFF
d_call: TRBD1; v_call: TRBV20-1; j_call: TRBJ1-1; cdr3_nt: TGCAGAGGACAGGTGAACACTGAAGCTTTCTTT; cdr3_aa: CRGQVNTEAFF
d_call: .; v_call: TRBV19; j_call: TRBJ1-2; cdr3_nt: TGTGCCAGTAGTATAGAAACGGGGGTGAGCTATGGCTACACCTTC; cdr3_aa: CASSIETGVSYGYTF
d_call: .; v_call: TRBV7-2; j_call: TRBJ1-2; cdr3_nt: TGTGCCAGCAGCTTAGAAACGCTTGGCCCTTATGGCTACACCTTC; cdr3_aa: CASSLETLGPYGYTF
d_call: TRBD1; v_call: TRBV18; j_call: TRBJ2-3; cdr3_nt: TGTGCCAGCTCGCCGACAGGGGCGCTCCTCACAGATACGCAGTATTTT; cdr3_aa: CASSPTGALLTDTQYF
d_call: TRBD1; v_call: TRBV6-1; j_call: TRBJ1-5; cdr3_nt: TGTGCCAGCAGAACACAGGGGGTAAGCAATCAGCCCCAGCATTTT; cdr3_aa: CASRTQGVSNQPQHF
d_call: .; v_call: TRBV28; j_call: TRBJ2-2; cdr3_nt: TGTGCCAGCAGCCCCACAGGGTACACCGGGGAGCTGTTTTTT; cdr3_aa: CASSPTGYTGELFF
d_call: .; v_call: TRBV7-6; j_call: TRBJ1-1; cdr3_nt: TGTGCCAGCAGCTTAGATAGGGGGGGCTACACTGAAGCTTTCTTT; cdr3_aa: CASSLDRGGYTEAFF
d_call: .; v_call: TRBV5-1; j_call: TRBJ2-3; cdr3_nt: TGCGCCAGCAGCTTAGAGGGCATAGATACGCAGTATTTT; cdr3_aa: CASSLEGIDTQYF
d_call: TRBD1; v_call: TRBV7-2; j_call: TRBJ1-5; cdr3_nt: TGTGCCAGCAGCCCCGGACAGGCTAGCAATCAGCCCCAGCATTTT; cdr3_aa: CASSPGQASNQPQHF
d_call: .; v_call: TRBV21-1; j_call: TRBJ1-5; cdr3_nt: TGTGCCAGCAGCAAAGAGAACTACGGCGGGAATCAGCCCCAGCATTTT; cdr3_aa: CASSKENYGGNQPQHF
d_call: .; v_call: TRBV29-1; j_call: TRBJ1-4; cdr3_nt: TGCAGCGTTGAATCCCCCACAGAAAAACTGTTTTTT; cdr3_aa: CSVESPTEKLFF
d_call: .; v_call: TRBV2; j_call: TRBJ2-3; cdr3_nt: TGTGCCAGCAGTTCCCGGACTCAGAACACAGATACGCAGTATTTT; cdr3_aa: CASSSRTQNTDTQYF
d_call: .; v_call: TRBV5-6; j_call: TRBJ1-6; cdr3_nt: TGTGCCAGCAGGGGACGACCCGGAGGGAATTCACCCCTCCACTTT; cdr3_aa: CASRGRPGGNSPLHF
d_call: TRBD1; v_call: TRBV5-6; j_call: TRBJ1-2; cdr3_nt: TGTGCCAGCAGCTTGACCGACAGGGTTAACTATGGCTACACCTTC; cdr3_aa: CASSLTDRVNYGYTF
d_call: .; v_call: TRBV7-7; j_call: TRBJ2-3; cdr3_nt: TGTGCTAGCAGCTTAGCGGCCAGAGATACGCAGTATTTT; cdr3_aa: CASSLAARDTQYF
d_call: .; v_call: TRBV7-9; j_call: TRBJ1-4; cdr3_nt: TGTGCCAGCAGCGCCGGCCTTATCGGGGAAGAAAAACTGTTTTTT; cdr3_aa: CASSAGLIGEEKLFF
d_call: TRBD2; v_call: TRBV7-8; j_call: TRBJ2-1; cdr3_nt: TGTGCCAGCAGCCCCGCGGGGGTATCCTACAATGAGCAGTTCTTC; cdr3_aa: CASSPAGVSYNEQFF
d_call: TRBD2; v_call: TRBV7-3; j_call: TRBJ2-1; cdr3_nt: TGTGCCAGCAGTTCAGACGGGGGGGCTTGGAATGAGCAGTTCTTC; cdr3_aa: CASSSDGGAWNEQFF
d_call: .; v_call: TRBV7-2; j_call: TRBJ2-3; cdr3_nt: TGTGCCAGCAGCTTAGGGGTGCAGGGGCGGGCAGATACGCAGTATTTT; cdr3_aa: CASSLGVQGRADTQYF
d_call: .; v_call: TRBV5-1; j_call: TRBJ2-7; cdr3_nt: TGCGCCAGCAGCTTCGGACAGTCCTACGAGCAGTACTTC; cdr3_aa: CASSFGQSYEQYF
d_call: .; v_call: TRBV6-5; j_call: TRBJ1-1; cdr3_nt: TGTGCCAGCACCAGACCCGGGGGCACTGAAGCTTTCTTT; cdr3_aa: CASTRPGGTEAFF
d_call: TRBD1; v_call: TRBV5-1; j_call: TRBJ1-1; cdr3_nt: TGCGCCAGCAGTCCGGGGGCTGGGTCGGACAGGGGGCACACTGAAGCTTTCTTT; cdr3_aa: CASSPGAGSDRGHTEAFF
d_call: .; v_call: TRBV6-6; j_call: TRBJ1-4; cdr3_nt: TGTGCCAGCAGAACAGGGTCGAGAGGAATGGGACTGTTTTTT; cdr3_aa: CASRTGSRGMGLFF
d_call: TRBD2; v_call: TRBV5-1; j_call: TRBJ2-1; cdr3_nt: TGCGCCAGCAGCTTGGCCGGGAGGTACAATGAGCAGTTCTTC; cdr3_aa: CASSLAGRYNEQFF
d_call: .; v_call: TRBV19; j_call: TRBJ1-2; cdr3_nt: TGTGCCAGTGCCCCCGGGGACACACATAACTATGGCTACACCTTC; cdr3_aa: CASAPGDTHNYGYTF
d_call: TRBD1; v_call: TRBV25-1; j_call: TRBJ1-4; cdr3_nt: TGTGCCAGCAGTGAATTTACAGGGGCAACTAATGAAAAACTGTTTTTT; cdr3_aa: CASSEFTGATNEKLFF
d_call: .; v_call: TRBV7-2; j_call: TRBJ2-1; cdr3_nt: TGTGCCAGCAGCCTACAGGGTCTCGGCTACAATGAGCAGTTCTTC; cdr3_aa: CASSLQGLGYNEQFF
d_call: TRBD1; v_call: TRBV4-2; j_call: TRBJ1-4; cdr3_nt: TGTGCCAGCAGCGGAGGACAGGGGGGCCGATGGGGTCTTGAAAAACTGTTTTTT; cdr3_aa: CASSGGQGGRWGLEKLFF
d_call: .; v_call: TRBV9; j_call: TRBJ2-2; cdr3_nt: TGTGCCAGCAGCGTAGAATTGGCGGCAGGGGTGACCGGGGAGCTGTTTTTT; cdr3_aa: CASSVELAAGVTGELFF
d_call: TRBD1; v_call: TRBV6-5; j_call: TRBJ2-1; cdr3_nt: TGTGCCAGCAGTTCTCCGGGACAGGTATTGGGGAATGAGCAGTTCTTC; cdr3_aa: CASSSPGQVLGNEQFF
d_call: .; v_call: TRBV7-2; j_call: TRBJ2-5; cdr3_nt: TGTGCCAGCAGCTTAGCGCGAGAGACCCAGTACTTC; cdr3_aa: CASSLARETQYF
d_call: TRBD1; v_call: TRBV2; j_call: TRBJ1-3; cdr3_nt: TGTGCCAGCACTCGGGACAGGGGGCCAGGAAACACCATATATTTT; cdr3_aa: CASTRDRGPGNTIYF
d_call: .; v_call: TRBV5-1; j_call: TRBJ1-1; cdr3_nt: TGCGCCAGCAGAAAGGGGCCTATTGGATATGAAAGCACTGAAGCTTTCTTT; cdr3_aa: CASRKGPIGYESTEAFF
d_call: TRBD2; v_call: TRBV5-1; j_call: TRBJ2-3; cdr3_nt: TGCGCCAGCAGCTTGACTAGCGGGGAGGATACGCAGTATTTT; cdr3_aa: CASSLTSGEDTQYF
d_call: .; v_call: TRBV7-8; j_call: TRBJ1-1; cdr3_nt: TGTGCCAGCAGCCTCCGGGGGGGGAGGAACACTGAAGCTTTCTTT; cdr3_aa: CASSLRGGRNTEAFF
d_call: .; v_call: TRBV27; j_call: TRBJ2-3; cdr3_nt: TGTGCCAGTAGTTTAGGCCCGCCGTCCACAGATACGCAGTATTTT; cdr3_aa: CASSLGPPSTDTQYF
d_call: TRBD2; v_call: TRBV4-3; j_call: TRBJ2-4; cdr3_nt: TGCGCCAGCAGCCAAGACGACAGGACTAGCCAGTACTTC; cdr3_aa: CASSQDDRTSQYF
d_call: TRBD1; v_call: TRBV6-6; j_call: TRBJ2-5; cdr3_nt: TGTGCCAGCAGGCCCGATGGACAGGGTAGAGAGACCCAGTACTTC; cdr3_aa: CASRPDGQGRETQYF
d_call: TRBD1; v_call: TRBV28; j_call: TRBJ1-2; cdr3_nt: TGTGCCAGCAGTCCCGGACAGGGTCGCGATGGCTACACCTTC; cdr3_aa: CASSPGQGRDGYTF